This is a list of T cell receptor beta chains from one sample in a study of early T cells in non-severe SARS-CoV-2 infection. Each CDR3 protein is one row after TCRdb ran MiXCR on the 5' RACE reads. This table holds about 62,000 distinct CDR3 sequences, 8% to 10% found once. The sequencing sample was made of whole blood. The receptors come from an adult who was a healthcare worker with PCR-confirmed SARS-CoV-2 infection or an uninfected control (not recorded which). CDR3s include the opening cysteine and the closing phenylalanine or tryptophan. A D gene is named only where the DNA matches it firmly. A clone size is listed for some rows: how often the clone was seen (once, few, many), or a class if it is expanded.

D	size	J	V	DNA	CDR3
.	few	TRBJ1-5	TRBV30	TGTGCCTGGGGGGGCCCTACAGAGAATCAGCCCCAGCATTTT	CAWGGPTENQPQHF
TRBD1	.	TRBJ2-3	TRBV29-1	TGCAGCGTTGAAGGTCCCGGGACAGGGGGATTGAGTACGCAGTATTTT	CSVEGPGTGGLSTQYF
.	once	TRBJ1-6	TRBV14	TGTGCCAGCAGCCAAGATCTCGGCAGGGAGGGATATAATTCACCCCTCCACTTT	CASSQDLGREGYNSPLHF
TRBD2	few	TRBJ2-5	TRBV6-6	TGTGCCAGCAGTTCCCGGGAGGCCCAGTACTTC	CASSSREAQYF
.	few	TRBJ1-4	TRBV11-2	TGTGCCAGCAGCTTAGATCCGACAGGACCTAATGAAAAACTGTTTTTT	CASSLDPTGPNEKLFF
TRBD2	.	TRBJ2-3	TRBV4-1	TGCGCCAGCAGCCAAAGTAGCGGGGGCACAGATACGCAGTATTTT	CASSQSSGGTDTQYF
.	many	TRBJ2-1	TRBV5-1	TGCGCCAGCAGCTTGGCAGGGAATGAGCAGTTCTTC	CASSLAGNEQFF
.	.	TRBJ1-1	TRBV20-1	TGCAGTGCTAGAGGGGGCAGCCAGAACACTGAAGCTTTCTTT	CSARGGSQNTEAFF
.	few	TRBJ2-3	TRBV7-9	TGTGCCAGCAGCCCACAGGCAGATACGCAGTATTTT	CASSPQADTQYF
.	many	TRBJ2-3	TRBV5-5	TGTGCCAGCAGCCTTTGGGGGTTCACAGATACGCAGTATTTT	CASSLWGFTDTQYF
.	.	TRBJ1-2	TRBV4-2	TGTGCCAGCAGCCAAGACTTAGGGGCGCAACTCTCCGGCTACACCTTC	CASSQDLGAQLSGYTF
.	many	TRBJ2-3	TRBV5-1	TGCGCCAGCGGGGGAAGCACAGATACGCAGTATTTT	CASGGSTDTQYF
.	few	TRBJ2-1	TRBV7-9	TGTGCCAGCAGCTGGAAAGCGGGACAGGCCCATAATGAGCAGTTCTTC	CASSWKAGQAHNEQFF
TRBD2	once	TRBJ2-2	TRBV6-5	TGTGCCAGCAGTTTAGCGGGGGGAGCGAACACCGGGGAGCTGTTTTTT	CASSLAGGANTGELFF
.	.	TRBJ1-6	TRBV4-1	TGCGCCAGCAGCCAAGATCAGGGGCAAAATTCACCCCTCCACTTT	CASSQDQGQNSPLHF
.	many	TRBJ1-2	TRBV6-6	TGTGCCAGCAGTTACCGGGGAGGGATCTATGGCTACACCTTC	CASSYRGGIYGYTF
TRBD2	medium-sized	TRBJ2-5	TRBV25-1	TGTGCCAGCAACCGACTAGCAGAAGAGACCCAGTACTTC	CASNRLAEETQYF
.	few	TRBJ2-1	TRBV6-1	TGTGCCAGCAGTGGACAGCTTCCTAAGCCCTACAATGAGCAGTTCTTC	CASSGQLPKPYNEQFF
.	few	TRBJ2-5	TRBV20-1	TGCAGTGCCAGGGGGGGGAACCAAGAGACCCAGTACTTC	CSARGGNQETQYF
TRBD2	.	TRBJ2-6	TRBV19	TGTGCCAGTAGTCCGTTGACTAGCGGGGCGAACTCTGGGGCCAACGTCCTGACTTTC	CASSPLTSGANSGANVLTF
.	.	TRBJ1-2	TRBV2	TGTGCCAGCAGTGAAGTCCCAGGGGTTAATGGCTACACCTTC	CASSEVPGVNGYTF
.	many	TRBJ1-5	TRBV27	TGTGCCAGCAGTGTGGACAGTTCTAGCCAGCCCCAGCATTTT	CASSVDSSSQPQHF
TRBD2	few	TRBJ2-1	TRBV5-6	TGTGCCAGCAGCATCAGGACTAGCGGAAGACAAAGCTCCTACAATGAGCAGTTCTTC	CASSIRTSGRQSSYNEQFF
.	.	TRBJ2-3	TRBV19	TGTGCCAGTAGTATTTTCAAAGTCACAGATACGCAGTATTTT	CASSIFKVTDTQYF
.	few	TRBJ1-2	TRBV6-1	TGTGCCACGAGACAGGAAGCTAACTATGGCTACACCTTC	CATRQEANYGYTF
TRBD2	many	TRBJ2-1	TRBV5-1	TGCGCCAGCAGTCCCCGGGCCCCTAGCGGGGACAATGAGCAGTTCTTC	CASSPRAPSGDNEQFF
.	many	TRBJ1-4	TRBV5-1	TGCGCCAGCAGTCCGGGACGGGCTGTTGAAAAACTGTTTTTT	CASSPGRAVEKLFF
TRBD2	.	TRBJ2-3	TRBV2	TGTGCCAGCAGTTGGACTAGCGGGGGGCCATCCGCAGATACGCAGTATTTT	CASSWTSGGPSADTQYF
.	few	TRBJ1-5	TRBV7-3	TGTGCCAGCAGCTTAATCGAGGGGCAGCCCCAGCATTTT	CASSLIEGQPQHF
.	.	TRBJ2-3	TRBV24-1	TGTGCCACCAGTGTGGGGGGTTACACAGATACGCAGTATTTT	CATSVGGYTDTQYF
.	.	TRBJ2-4	TRBV7-2	TGTGCCAGCAGCTTAGTGGGGGGTCAAGCCAAAAACATTCAGTACTTC	CASSLVGGQAKNIQYF
.	few	TRBJ2-3	TRBV18	TGTGCCAGCTCAGCACAGAGCACAGATACGCAGTATTTT	CASSAQSTDTQYF
.	many	TRBJ1-5	TRBV20-1	TGCAGTGCTCCCAGGGTAGGCAATCAGCCCCAGCATTTT	CSAPRVGNQPQHF
TRBD2	few	TRBJ2-5	TRBV7-3	TGTGCCAGCAGCGCTTACGGGAGGGGAGAGACCCAGTACTTC	CASSAYGRGETQYF
.	many	TRBJ1-2	TRBV12-3/TRBV12-4	TGTGCCAGCAGTTTGTATCACAAGAATGGCTACACCTTC	CASSLYHKNGYTF
TRBD2	many	TRBJ2-3	TRBV2	TGTGCCAGCAGGCGTTCCGGGACTAGCGGGCCCATCGCAGATACGCAGTATTTT	CASRRSGTSGPIADTQYF
.	.	TRBJ1-2	TRBV19	TGTGCCAGTAGGGGACGGACGATCTATGGCTACACCTTC	CASRGRTIYGYTF
TRBD2	.	TRBJ2-1	TRBV7-2	TGTGCCAGCAGCGGTAGCGGGGGGGCTCTAACAAACAATGAGCAGTTCTTC	CASSGSGGALTNNEQFF
.	.	TRBJ1-6	TRBV5-1	TGCGCCAGCAGCTTGAATGAACAGATTAATTCACCCCTCCACTTT	CASSLNEQINSPLHF
TRBD1	few	TRBJ1-1	TRBV6-6	TGTGCCAGCACCCGACAGGGGGCGAACACTGAAGCTTTCTTT	CASTRQGANTEAFF